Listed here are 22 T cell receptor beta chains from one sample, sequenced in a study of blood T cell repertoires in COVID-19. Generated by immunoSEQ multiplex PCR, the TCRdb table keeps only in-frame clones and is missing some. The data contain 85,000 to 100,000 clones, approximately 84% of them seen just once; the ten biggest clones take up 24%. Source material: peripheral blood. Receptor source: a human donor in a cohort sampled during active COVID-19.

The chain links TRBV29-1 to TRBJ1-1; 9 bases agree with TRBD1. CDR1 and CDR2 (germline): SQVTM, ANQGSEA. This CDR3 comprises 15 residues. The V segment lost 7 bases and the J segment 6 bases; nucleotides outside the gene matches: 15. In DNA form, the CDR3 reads TGCAGCGCCACTATCTCCGGGACAGGGAGCGCTGAAGCTTTCTTT. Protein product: CSATISGTGSAEAFF.

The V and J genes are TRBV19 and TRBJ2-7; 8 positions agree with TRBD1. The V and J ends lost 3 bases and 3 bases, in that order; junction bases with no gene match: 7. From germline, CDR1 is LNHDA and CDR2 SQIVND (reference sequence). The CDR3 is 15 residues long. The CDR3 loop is CASSMGTGVFYEQYF. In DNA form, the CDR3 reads TGTGCCAGTAGTATGGGGACAGGTGTTTTCTACGAGCAGTACTTC.

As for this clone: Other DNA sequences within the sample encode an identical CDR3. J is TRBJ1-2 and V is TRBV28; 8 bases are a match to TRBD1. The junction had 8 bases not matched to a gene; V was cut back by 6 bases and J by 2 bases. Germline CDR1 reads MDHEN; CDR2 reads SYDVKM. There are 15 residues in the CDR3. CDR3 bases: TGTGCCAGCAGCTCCACAGGGGGGGGCAACTATGGCTACACCTTC. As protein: CASSSTGGGNYGYTF.

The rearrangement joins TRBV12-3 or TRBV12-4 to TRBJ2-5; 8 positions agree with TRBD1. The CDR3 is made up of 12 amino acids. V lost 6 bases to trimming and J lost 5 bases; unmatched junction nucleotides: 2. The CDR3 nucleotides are TGTGCCAGCAGGCCAGGGGGCGAGACCCAGTACTTC. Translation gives CASRPGGETQYF.

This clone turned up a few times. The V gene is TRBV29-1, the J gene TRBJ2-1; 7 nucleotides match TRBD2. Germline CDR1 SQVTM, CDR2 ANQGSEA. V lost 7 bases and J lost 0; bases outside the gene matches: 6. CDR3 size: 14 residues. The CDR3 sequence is CSANGGTSYNEQFF. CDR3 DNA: TGCAGCGCCAACGGGGGGACCTCCTACAATGAGCAGTTCTTC.

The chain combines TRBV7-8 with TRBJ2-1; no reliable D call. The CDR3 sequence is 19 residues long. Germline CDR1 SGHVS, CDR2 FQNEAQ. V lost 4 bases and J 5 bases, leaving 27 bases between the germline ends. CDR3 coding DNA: TGTGCCAGCAGCTCGTTACCGGCCCCCACTAATCCCCTCCACAATGAGCAGTTCTTC. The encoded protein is CASSSLPAPTNPLHNEQFF.

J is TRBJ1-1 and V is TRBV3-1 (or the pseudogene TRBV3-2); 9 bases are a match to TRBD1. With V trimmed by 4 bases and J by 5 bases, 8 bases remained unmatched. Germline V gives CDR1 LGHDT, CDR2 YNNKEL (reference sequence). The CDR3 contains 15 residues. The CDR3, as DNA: TGTGCCAGCAGCCCCCGTGACAGGGGGAGAACTGAAGCTTTCTTT. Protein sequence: CASSPRDRGRTEAFF.

The chain's CDR3 is CASLGAVWDITF. CDR3 nucleotide sequence: TGTGCCTCTCTTGGGGCGGTCTGGGACATCACCTTC. The chain employs TRBV28 and TRBJ1-2; TRBD1 is a possible D gene (6 bases). The CDR3 is 12 amino acids. Germline-derived CDR1 and CDR2 are MDHEN and SYDVKM. Trimming stripped 11 bases from V and 13 bases from J, with 23 bases between.

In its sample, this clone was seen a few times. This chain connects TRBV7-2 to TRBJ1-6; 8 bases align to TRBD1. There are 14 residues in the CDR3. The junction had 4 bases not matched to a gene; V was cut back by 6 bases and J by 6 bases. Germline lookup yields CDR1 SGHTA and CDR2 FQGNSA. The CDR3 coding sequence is TGTGCCAGCAGGGGACAGGCTTCTAATTCACCCCTCCACTTT. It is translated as CASRGQASNSPLHF.

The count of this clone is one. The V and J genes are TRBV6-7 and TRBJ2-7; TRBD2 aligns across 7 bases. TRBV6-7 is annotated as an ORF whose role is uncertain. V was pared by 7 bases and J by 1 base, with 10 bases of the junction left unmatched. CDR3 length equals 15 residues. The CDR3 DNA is TGTGCCAGCACTTCAACTAGCGCCCCTTCCTACGAGCAGTACTTC. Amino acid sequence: CASTSTSAPSYEQYF.

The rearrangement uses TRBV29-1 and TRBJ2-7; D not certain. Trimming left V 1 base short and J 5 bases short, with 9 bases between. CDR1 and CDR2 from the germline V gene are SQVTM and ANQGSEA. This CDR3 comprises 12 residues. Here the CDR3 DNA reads TGCAGCGTTGAAGTCCTTTCCGACGAGCAGTACTTC. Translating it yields CSVEVLSDEQYF.

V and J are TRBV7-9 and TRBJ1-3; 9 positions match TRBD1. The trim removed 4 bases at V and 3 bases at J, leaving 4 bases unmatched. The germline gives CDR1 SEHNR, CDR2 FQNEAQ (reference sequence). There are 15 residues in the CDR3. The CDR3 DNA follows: TGTGCCAGCAGCTGGGGACAGGGAGGTGGAAACACCATATATTTT. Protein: CASSWGQGGGNTIYF.

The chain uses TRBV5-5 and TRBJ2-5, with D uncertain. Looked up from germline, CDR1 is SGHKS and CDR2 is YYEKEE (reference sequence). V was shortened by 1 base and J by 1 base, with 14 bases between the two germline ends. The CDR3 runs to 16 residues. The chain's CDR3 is CASSLSPGLLQETQYF. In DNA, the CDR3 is TGTGCCAGCAGCTTGTCCCCAGGTTTACTCCAAGAGACCCAGTACTTC. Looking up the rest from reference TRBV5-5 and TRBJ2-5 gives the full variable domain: DAGVTQSPTHLIKTRGQQVTLRCSPISGHKSVSWYQQVLGQGPQFIFQYYEKEERGRGNFPDRFSARQFPNYSSELNVNALLLGDSALYLCASSLSPGLLQETQYFGPGTRLLVL.

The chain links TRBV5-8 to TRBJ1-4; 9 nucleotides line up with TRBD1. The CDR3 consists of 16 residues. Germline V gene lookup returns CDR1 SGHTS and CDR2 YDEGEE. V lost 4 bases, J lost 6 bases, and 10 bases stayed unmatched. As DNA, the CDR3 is TGTGCCAGCAGCCTCAACCGGCGGACAGGGGATGAAAAACTGTTTTTT. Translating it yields CASSLNRRTGDEKLFF. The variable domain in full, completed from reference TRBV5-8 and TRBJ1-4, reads EAGVTQSPTHLIKTRGQQATLRCSPISGHTSVYWYQQALGLGLQFLLWYDEGEERNRGNFPPRFSGRQFPNYSSELNVNALELEDSALYLCASSLNRRTGDEKLFFGSGTQLSVL.

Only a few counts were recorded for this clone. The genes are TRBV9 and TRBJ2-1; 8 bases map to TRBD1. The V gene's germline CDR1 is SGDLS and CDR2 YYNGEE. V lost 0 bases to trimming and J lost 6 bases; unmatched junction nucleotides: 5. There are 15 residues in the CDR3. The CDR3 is CASSVEGQVSNEQFF. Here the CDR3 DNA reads TGTGCCAGCAGCGTAGAGGGACAGGTGAGCAATGAGCAGTTCTTC.

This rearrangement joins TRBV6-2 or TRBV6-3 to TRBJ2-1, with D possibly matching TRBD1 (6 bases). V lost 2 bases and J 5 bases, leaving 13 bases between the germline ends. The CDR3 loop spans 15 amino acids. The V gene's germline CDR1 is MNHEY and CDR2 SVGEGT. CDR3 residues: CASSYGQIINNEQFF. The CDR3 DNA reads TGTGCCAGCAGTTACGGACAGATTATTAACAATGAGCAGTTCTTC.

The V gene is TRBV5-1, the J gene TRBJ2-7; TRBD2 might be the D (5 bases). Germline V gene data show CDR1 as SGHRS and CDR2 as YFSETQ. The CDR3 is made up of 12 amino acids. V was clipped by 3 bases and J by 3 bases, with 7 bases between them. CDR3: CASSSGNYEQYF. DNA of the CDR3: TGCGCCAGCAGCTCGGGGAACTACGAGCAGTACTTC.

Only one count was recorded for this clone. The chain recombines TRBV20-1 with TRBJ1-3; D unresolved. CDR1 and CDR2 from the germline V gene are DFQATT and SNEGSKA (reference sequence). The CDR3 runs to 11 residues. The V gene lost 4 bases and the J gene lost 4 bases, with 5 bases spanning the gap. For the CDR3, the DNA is TGCAGTGCTACTTCCGGAAACACCATATATTTT. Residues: CSATSGNTIYF.

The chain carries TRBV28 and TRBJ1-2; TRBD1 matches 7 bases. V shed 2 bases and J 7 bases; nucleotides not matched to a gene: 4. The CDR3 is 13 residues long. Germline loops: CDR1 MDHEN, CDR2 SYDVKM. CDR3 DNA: TGTGCCAGCAGTTTACCAGGGGGTCGTGGCTACACCTTC. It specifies CASSLPGGRGYTF.

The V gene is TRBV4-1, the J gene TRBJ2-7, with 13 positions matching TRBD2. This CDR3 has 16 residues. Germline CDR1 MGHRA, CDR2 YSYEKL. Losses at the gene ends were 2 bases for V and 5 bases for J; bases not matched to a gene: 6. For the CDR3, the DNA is TGCGCCAGCAGCCAAACCGTAGGACTAGCGGGAGACGAGCAGTACTTC. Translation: CASSQTVGLAGDEQYF.

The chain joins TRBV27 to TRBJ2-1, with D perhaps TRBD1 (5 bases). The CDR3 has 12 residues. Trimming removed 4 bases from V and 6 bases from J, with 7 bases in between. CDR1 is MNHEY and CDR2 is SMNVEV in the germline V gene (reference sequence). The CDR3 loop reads CASSSGPNEQFF. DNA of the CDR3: TGTGCCAGCAGTTCAGGGCCCAATGAGCAGTTCTTC.

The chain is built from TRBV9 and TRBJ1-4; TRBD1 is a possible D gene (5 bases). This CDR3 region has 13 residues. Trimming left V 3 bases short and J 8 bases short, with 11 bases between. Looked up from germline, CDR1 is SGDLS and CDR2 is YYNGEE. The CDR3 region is CASSGGPAEKLFF. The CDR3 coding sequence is TGTGCCAGCAGCGGGGGCCCGGCCGAAAAACTGTTTTTT.